The next 14 T cell receptor beta chains were all read from a single sample in a study of PD-1 blockade in classical Hodgkin lymphoma. Using immunoSEQ multiplex PCR, the repertoire was profiled, and TCRdb retains in-frame clones only, with some absent. The table includes about 85,000 clones, nearly 95% detected once. Following autologous stem cell transplantation, relapse occurred in every patient, and exposure to brentuximab vedotin varied. This sample comprised peripheral blood mononuclear cells (PBMCs), obtained before the second cycle of nivolumab. Source of these receptors: a human donor with classical Hodgkin lymphoma.

The V gene is TRBV2, the J gene TRBJ2-1, with D unresolved. V gave up 6 bases and J gave up 7 bases, with 10 bases separating them. The length of the CDR3 is 12 residues. The germline V gene has CDR1 SNHLY and CDR2 FYNNEI. CDR3 bases: TGTGCCAGCAGACTCGCCGTTAATGAGCAGTTCTTC. This gives the protein CASRLAVNEQFF.

The chain uses TRBV4-1 and TRBJ2-5, with 9 bases lining up with TRBD2. Germline V gene lookup returns CDR1 MGHRA and CDR2 YSYEKL. CDR3 length: 16 residues. V shed 1 base and J 4 bases; nucleotides not matched to a gene: 7. The CDR3 nucleotides are TGCGCCAGCAGCCAAGTAGCGGGAGAGGCAGGAGAGACCCAGTACTTC. Protein product: CASSQVAGEAGETQYF.

The rearrangement uses TRBV5-1 and TRBJ2-1; D is uncertain. The CDR3 covers 14 residues. Trimming took 2 bases from V and 1 from J, leaving 7 bases between them. Per germline, CDR1 SGHRS and CDR2 YFSETQ. CDR3 bases: TGCGCCAGCAGCTTAGACGTATCCTACAATGAGCAGTTCTTC. This codes for CASSLDVSYNEQFF.

The V and J genes are TRBV5-1 and TRBJ1-1; 8 bases align to TRBD1. Germline values: CDR1 SGHRS, CDR2 YFSETQ. Trimming removed 4 bases from V and 0 bases from J; junction bases left unmatched: 5. This CDR3 is 15 amino acids long. The CDR3 is CASSTNRGVNTEAFF. For the CDR3, the DNA is TGCGCCAGCAGCACGAACAGGGGGGTGAACACTGAAGCTTTCTTT.

The chain recombines TRBV11-2 with TRBJ2-2, with TRBD2 matching over 16 bases. Trimming cost V 5 bases and J 4 bases; bases outside gene matches: 10. Germline assignment: CDR1 SGHAT and CDR2 FQNNGV. The CDR3 consists of 19 residues. Here the CDR3 DNA reads TGTGCCAGCAGCCTATCCGGGACTAGCGGGAGGGTAGGCACCGGGGAGCTGTTTTTT. Amino acid sequence: CASSLSGTSGRVGTGELFF.

The gene calls are TRBV27 and TRBJ1-2; TRBD1 aligns across 7 bases. Per germline, CDR1 MNHEY and CDR2 SMNVEV (reference sequence). Germline trimming cut 5 bases from V and 8 bases from J; bases unmatched to any gene: 8. This CDR3 spans 13 amino acids. The DNA of the CDR3 is TGTGCCAGCAGTGCTGGACAGGCGGGAGGCTACACCTTC. Translation: CASSAGQAGGYTF.

The rearrangement links TRBV10-2 to TRBJ1-1, with 7 bases that match TRBD1. The junction had 3 bases not matched to a gene; V was cut back by 8 bases and J by 0 bases. Germline CDR1 reads WSHSY; CDR2 reads SAAADI. This CDR3 comprises 13 residues. As DNA, the CDR3 is TGCGCCAGCGGGGACAGCATGAACACTGAAGCTTTCTTT. Protein sequence: CASGDSMNTEAFF.

This clone was seen once. The chain has TRBV19 and TRBJ2-4; D uncertain. Between the trimmed V and J ends, which lost 4 bases and 8 bases, there was a span of 9 bases. The CDR3 is made up of 12 amino acids. CDR1 is LNHDA and CDR2 is SQIVND in the germline V gene (reference sequence). CDR3 nucleotide sequence: TGTGCCAGTAGTAATACGGGTTACATTCAGTACTTC. Translation: CASSNTGYIQYF.

CDR3 in amino acids: CATSGNRDGYTF. Written as DNA, the CDR3 is TGTGCCACCAGCGGGAATAGGGATGGCTACACCTTC. The chain recombines TRBV15 with TRBJ1-2; D is ambiguous. This CDR3 region has 12 residues. V was pared by 5 bases and J by 6 bases, with 10 bases between. Per the germline V gene, CDR1 is LNHNV and CDR2 is YYDKDF (reference sequence). The variable domain in full, with the rest retrieved from reference TRBV15 and TRBJ1-2, is DAMVIQNPRYQVTQFGKPVTLSCSQTLNHNVMYWYQQKSSQAPKLLFHYYDKDFNNEADTPDNFQSRRPNTSFCFLDIRSPGLGDTAMYLCATSGNRDGYTFGSGTRLTVV.

The chain uses TRBV11-1 and TRBJ1-4; D unresolved. Trimming took off 4 bases at V and 0 bases at J, with 12 bases between the two ends. The CDR3 runs to 16 residues. The germline CDR1 and CDR2 sequences are SGHAT and FQDESV (reference sequence). CDR3 region: CASSSVPETTNEKLFF. CDR3 bases: TGTGCCAGCAGCTCTGTACCAGAAACAACTAATGAAAAACTGTTTTTT.

This chain joins TRBV5-1 and TRBJ2-7; TRBD1 matches 12 bases. The length of the CDR3 is 15 residues. Trimming took 5 bases from V and 3 from J; bases not matched to a gene: 6. The V gene's germline CDR1 is SGHRS and CDR2 YFSETQ. CDR3 residues: CASRGQGASLYEQYF. CDR3 DNA: TGCGCCAGCAGGGGACAGGGGGCGAGTCTCTACGAGCAGTACTTC.

This clone was picked up one time. The gene calls are TRBV28 and TRBJ2-5; possibly TRBD1 or TRBD2 for D (5 bases each). The CDR3 has 12 amino acids. Germline-derived CDR1 and CDR2 are MDHEN and SYDVKM. V lost 6 bases and J lost 5, with 10 bases in between. CDR3 DNA: TGTGCCAGCAGCATCAGGGAGGAGACCCAGTACTTC. Its translation: CASSIREETQYF.

The chain combines TRBV11-2 with TRBJ2-7; TRBD2 matches 9 bases. CDR3 length: 11 amino acids. The V segment lost 5 bases and the J segment 7 bases; nucleotides outside the gene matches: 0. CDR1 SGHAT and CDR2 FQNNGV come from the germline V gene. The CDR3: CASSLAGEQYF. The CDR3 region has the DNA TGTGCCAGCAGCCTAGCGGGGGAGCAGTACTTC.

The chain joins TRBV11-2 to TRBJ2-1, with 7 positions matching TRBD2. V was clipped by 2 bases and J by 7 bases; unmatched bases: 11. Germline lookup yields CDR1 SGHAT and CDR2 FQNNGV. The length of the CDR3 is 16 residues. The DNA of the CDR3 is TGTGCCAGCAGCTTACCGGTTGGCGGGAGATATAATGAGCAGTTCTTC. Its protein product is CASSLPVGGRYNEQFF.